This T cell receptor (beta chain) was captured by sequencing in a study of identical twins' blood T cells. The trim removed 1 base at V and 5 bases at J, leaving 7 bases unmatched. The CDR3 is 15 amino acids. Germline CDR1 reads SEHNR; CDR2 reads FQNEAQ (reference sequence). A single record per CDR3 protein comes from TCRdb applying MiXCR to the 5' RACE reads. The repertoire holds a few hundred thousand distinct CDR3 sequences, 28% seen once, with about 6% in the top ten. The sample holds many counts of this clonotype. The chain couples TRBV7-9 to TRBJ1-2; TRBD1 matches 7 bases. This TCR derives from a woman between 18 and 55 years old in good health. Sequenced: PBMCs. The CDR3 reads CASSLGQGGSYGYTF. As DNA, the CDR3 is TGTGCCAGCAGCTTAGGACAGGGTGGGAGTTATGGCTACACCTTC. The variable domain in full, completed from reference TRBV7-9 and TRBJ1-2, reads DTGVSQNPRHKITKRGQNVTFRCDPISEHNRLYWYRQTLGQGPEFLTYFQNEAQLEKSRLLSDRFSAERPKGSFSTLEIQRTEQGDSAMYLCASSLGQGGSYGYTFGSGTRLTVV.